This T cell receptor beta chain originates from a study of T cell clonality in common variable immunodeficiency. Study-wide results and caveats: Fewer deletions and N-nucleotide insertions were reportedly seen in common variable immunodeficiency TCR beta sequences.

Method: immunoSEQ multiplex PCR; TCRdb's copy keeps in-frame clones and lacks some. The sample is made up of 25,000 or so clones, none counted only once. From germline, CDR1 is SGHNT and CDR2 YENEEA. This CDR3 region has 15 residues. The V gene lost 5 bases and the J gene lost 1 base, with 11 bases spanning the gap. Aged about 8 to 65 years, CVID subjects averaged around 40 years old. CVID subjects were neither ill nor on immunomodulatory or immunosuppressive medication at sampling. In the case of this clone: The antigen remains unidentified. The CDR3 end is not reached by the read, which stops 3 residues before it; the germline J gene fills it in.

The chain couples TRBV11-3 to TRBJ2-2; D is unresolved. The source of this sequence is a human donor with common variable immunodeficiency. Sequencing used peripheral blood mononuclear cells. CDR3 amino acids: CASSPGSENTGELFF. The part of the CDR3 DNA that was read is TGTGCCAGCAGCCCAGGTTCGGAGAACACCGGGGAG.